The T cell receptor (beta chain) under discussion was sequenced for a study of blood T cells in healthy people across ages. PCR was performed a second time for about 6 to 12 cycles using a sample-barcoded 5' primer and a J-beta primer mix. TCRdb processed the 5' RACE reads anew with MiXCR; each CDR3 protein has one entry. The table lists around 870,000 distinct CDR3 sequences, less than 35% of them singletons. On this clonotype itself: The antigen is unknown.

The CDR3 extends over 18 amino acids. Deletions cut 3 bases from V and 2 bases from J, with 21 bases between. Points from the study as a whole: With age, beta diversity per million T cells declined roughly linearly, significantly by 30 to 40.

This sequence originates from a woman older than 75 in good health. Sequencing was performed on blood. The rearrangement links TRBV12-3 or TRBV12-4 to TRBJ2-3, with D perhaps TRBD2 (7 bases). The CDR3 sequence: CASSFFGGGGVNTDTQYF. The CDR3 DNA follows: TGTGCCAGCAGTTTTTTCGGCGGGGGCGGGGTGAACACAGATACGCAGTATTTT.